Listed here are 23 T cell receptor beta chains from one sample, sequenced in a study of graft-versus-host responses after intestinal transplantation. This table comes from immunoSEQ multiplex PCR, and its TCRdb copy is limited to in-frame clones, with some not included. In the table there are more than 20,000 clones, 80% to 95% of which are singletons. This sample comprised PBMCs, obtained approximately 250 days after intestinal transplant. The receptors stem from a human patient who received an intestinal transplant, so some T cells may come from the graft donor.

The V gene is TRBV7-9, the J gene TRBJ2-3, with D possibly TRBD2 on 5 matching bases. The CDR3 runs 13 residues. Germline V gene data show CDR1 as SEHNR and CDR2 as FQNEAQ (reference sequence). V gave up 6 bases and J gave up 3 bases, with 10 bases separating them. The CDR3 loop reads CASRSGETDTQYF. CDR3 nucleotide sequence: TGTGCCAGCAGAAGCGGCGAGACAGATACGCAGTATTTT. The variable domain in full, with the rest retrieved from reference TRBV7-9 and TRBJ2-3, is DTGVSQNPRHKITKRGQNVTFRCDPISEHNRLYWYRQTLGQGPEFLTYFQNEAQLEKSRLLSDRFSAERPKGSFSTLEIQRTEQGDSAMYLCASRSGETDTQYFGPGTRLTVL.

This rearrangement joins TRBV4-1 to TRBJ1-1; 8 bases fit TRBD1. The CDR3 is 14 amino acids. J lost 1 base, V lost 5 bases, and 3 bases had no gene match. CDR1 and CDR2 (germline): MGHRA, YSYEKL. CDR3 DNA sequence: TGCGCCAGCAGCTTACAGGGGGGGAACACTGAAGCTTTCTTT. This sequence encodes CASSLQGGNTEAFF.

V is TRBV4-2 and J is TRBJ2-5, with D unclear. V lost 4 bases, J lost 2 bases, and 8 bases lay in between. The CDR3 covers 13 residues. Germline V gene sequence: CDR1 LGHNA, CDR2 YNFKEQ. This CDR3 is CASSLLPQETQYF. DNA of the CDR3: TGTGCCAGCAGCCTTTTACCGCAAGAGACCCAGTACTTC.

The V call is TRBV29-1, the J call TRBJ1-1; 7 bases align to TRBD1. Germline loops: CDR1 SQVTM, CDR2 ANQGSEA. The CDR3 is 12 amino acids. The V and J ends lost 6 bases and 6 bases, in that order; junction bases with no gene match: 7. This CDR3 is CSVGTDDPEAFF. CDR3 DNA: TGCAGCGTCGGGACAGATGACCCTGAAGCTTTCTTT.

The chain uses TRBV11-2 and TRBJ1-2, with D possibly being TRBD1 (6 bases). Germline values: CDR1 SGHAT, CDR2 FQNNGV. Trimming shortened V by 4 bases and J by 4 bases, and 13 bases separated the two germline ends. The CDR3 runs 14 residues. CDR3 nucleotides: TGTGCCAGCAGCTCCCCTGGACAGTCCTATGGCTACACCTTC. It translates to CASSSPGQSYGYTF. Full variable domain (rest looked up from reference TRBV11-2 and TRBJ1-2): EAGVAQSPRYKIIEKRQSVAFWCNPISGHATLYWYQQILGQGPKLLIQFQNNGVVDDSQLPKDRFSAERLKGVDSTLKIQPAKLEDSAVYLCASSSPGQSYGYTFGSGTRLTVV.

The V gene is TRBV5-4, the J gene TRBJ2-5; 7 bases fit TRBD2. The CDR3 covers 15 residues. The ends lost 0 bases at V and 5 bases at J; junction bases unmatched: 7. Germline CDR1 SGHNT, CDR2 YYREEE (reference sequence). The CDR3 DNA follows: TGTGCCAGCAGCTTGGGCGGGAGTAGTATGGAGACCCAGTACTTC. It encodes CASSLGGSSMETQYF.

The rearrangement links TRBV4-2 to TRBJ2-7, with TRBD2 as a possible D gene (6 bases). Trimming removed 4 bases from V and 4 bases from J, with 20 bases in between. This CDR3 is built from 16 residues. The germline gives CDR1 LGHNA, CDR2 YNFKEQ. CDR3 loop: CASSRPGTSGNYEQYF. As DNA, the CDR3 is TGTGCCAGCAGCCGTCCCGGGACTTCGGGTAATTACGAGCAGTACTTC.

This clone was seen once. The genes are TRBV28 and TRBJ2-7; possibly TRBD2 for D (6 bases). CDR3 length: 13 amino acids. Germline CDR1 and CDR2: MDHEN and SYDVKM. The V and J ends lost 8 bases and 6 bases respectively, with 17 bases between them. CDR3 DNA sequence: TGTGCCAGCGGGGCGGGACGGTCCGGCGAGCAGTACTTC. Translation gives CASGAGRSGEQYF.

This clone has just one count. The J gene is TRBJ1-5, the V gene TRBV18; no definite D call. This CDR3 is 14 amino acids long. V was clipped by 3 bases and J by 0 bases, with 6 bases between them. The germline CDR1 and CDR2 sequences are KGHSH and LQKENI. CDR3 coding DNA: TGTGCCAGCTCACCTGATTATAGCAATCAGCCCCAGCATTTT. Residues: CASSPDYSNQPQHF. The whole variable domain, filled in from reference TRBV18 and TRBJ1-5, reads NAGVMQNPRHLVRRRGQEARLRCSPMKGHSHVYWYRQLPEEGLKFMVYLQKENIIDESGMPKERFSAEFPKEGPSILRIQQVVRGDSAAYFCASSPDYSNQPQHFGDGTRLSIL.

The chain employs TRBV30 and TRBJ2-1; perhaps TRBD2 as D (6 bases). Trimming removed 0 bases from V and 2 bases from J, with 8 bases in between. This CDR3 region has 14 residues. Per the germline V gene, CDR1 is GTSNPN and CDR2 is SVGIG (reference sequence). In DNA form, the CDR3 reads TGTGCCTGGAGTGTGAGACTAGCCTACAATGAGCAGTTCTTC. As protein: CAWSVRLAYNEQFF.

This clone appeared once. The chain's CDR3 is CASSQRGTDTQYF. The CDR3 DNA sequence: TGTGCCAGCAGCCAAAGAGGGACAGATACGCAGTATTTT. The chain joins TRBV14 to TRBJ2-3; D possibly corresponds to TRBD2 (5 bases). V lost 2 bases to trimming and J lost 3 bases, with 6 bases between them. There are 13 residues in the CDR3. CDR1 is SGHDN and CDR2 is FVKESK in the germline V gene.

The chain links TRBV27 to TRBJ2-4; 11 nucleotides line up with TRBD1. V shed 5 bases and J 0 bases; nucleotides not matched to a gene: 27. The CDR3 is 24 amino acids. Looked up from germline, CDR1 is MNHEY and CDR2 is SMNVEV (reference sequence). The CDR3 spells CASSKFKDRGLNPPRSIAKNIQYF. The CDR3 DNA reads TGTGCCAGCAGTAAATTTAAGGACAGGGGGCTCAATCCTCCTCGGTCCATAGCCAAAAACATTCAGTACTTC.

This chain joins TRBV5-6 and TRBJ2-7; TRBD2 agrees at 12 bases. The CDR3 sequence is 15 residues long. Germline lookup yields CDR1 SGHDT and CDR2 YYEEEE. The ends lost 2 bases at V and 1 base at J; junction bases unmatched: 1. The CDR3 loop is CASSFGTSGSYEQYF. The CDR3 nucleotides read TGTGCCAGCAGCTTCGGGACTAGCGGGTCCTACGAGCAGTACTTC. Variable domain in full (rest from reference TRBV5-6 and TRBJ2-7): DAGVTQSPTHLIKTRGQQVTLRCSPKSGHDTVSWYQQALGQGPQFIFQYYEEEERQRGNFPDRFSGHQFPNYSSELNVNALLLGDSALYLCASSFGTSGSYEQYFGPGTRLTVT.

The chain has TRBV7-2 and TRBJ2-2; D gene ambiguous. This CDR3 has 15 residues. V was trimmed by 6 bases and J by 0 bases, leaving 11 bases between them. Germline values: CDR1 SGHTA, CDR2 FQGNSA. The CDR3 DNA reads TGTGCCAGCAGGTCTCAGATGACGAACACCGGGGAGCTGTTTTTT. Amino acid sequence: CASRSQMTNTGELFF.

In regard to this clone: Other DNA sequences in the same sample also yield this CDR3. This chain links TRBV14 with TRBJ2-7; 11 bases fit TRBD1. J gave up 5 bases and V 0 bases, and 12 bases lay outside the gene matches. The V gene's germline CDR1 is SGHDN and CDR2 FVKESK. The CDR3 consists of 18 residues. The CDR3 loop reads CASSQDLGGDRGANEQYF. DNA for the CDR3: TGTGCCAGCAGCCAAGATCTAGGGGGGGACAGGGGGGCCAACGAGCAGTACTTC. The full variable domain, with the rest looked up from reference TRBV14 and TRBJ2-7, is EAGVTQFPSHSVIEKGQTVTLRCDPISGHDNLYWYRRVMGKEIKFLLHFVKESKQDESGMPNNRFLAERTGGTYSTLKVQPAELEDSGVYFCASSQDLGGDRGANEQYFGPGTRLTVT.

This clone is classed as medium-sized. J is TRBJ1-1 and V is TRBV7-6; D remains unclear. Germline V lookup: CDR1 SGHVS, CDR2 FNYEAQ. The V gene lost 0 bases and the J gene lost 4 bases, with 9 bases spanning the gap. The CDR3 sequence is 14 residues long. In DNA, the CDR3 is TGTGCCAGCAGCTTAGCAAAGAGCATCACTGAAGCTTTCTTT. Translated, it gives CASSLAKSITEAFF.

The CDR3 DNA follows: TGTGCCAGCAGCTTCACCGGGACAGAGTATGGCTACACCTTC. Encoded protein: CASSFTGTEYGYTF. The chain couples TRBV9 to TRBJ1-2, with 7 positions matching TRBD1. Germline V CDR1 and CDR2: SGDLS, YYNGEE. Losses at the gene ends were 4 bases for V and 5 bases for J; bases not matched to a gene: 8. This CDR3 comprises 14 residues.

The chain uses TRBV29-1 and TRBJ2-7, with 7 bases lining up with TRBD1. This CDR3 is built from 12 residues. Germline lookup yields CDR1 SQVTM and CDR2 ANQGSEA. Here the CDR3 DNA reads TGCAGTGTACGACAGGGCCACTACGAGCAGTACTTC. It is translated as CSVRQGHYEQYF.

The V gene is TRBV6-5, the J gene TRBJ1-2; D may be TRBD1 (5 bases). In germline, CDR1 is MNHEY, CDR2 SVGAGI. The CDR3 runs to 12 residues. V gave up 5 bases and J gave up 8 bases, with 12 bases separating them. The DNA of the CDR3 is TGTGCCAGCAGTGTCGCGGGGCCCGGCTACACCTTC. Residues: CASSVAGPGYTF.

The genes are TRBV10-3 and TRBJ2-3; 7 bases agree with TRBD2. The germline V gene has CDR1 ENHRY and CDR2 SYGVKD. CDR3 length equals 16 residues. J was trimmed by 1 base and V by 0 bases; bases with no gene match: 4. CDR3 sequence: CAISESASGRTDTQYF. In DNA, the CDR3 is TGTGCCATCAGTGAGTCGGCTAGCGGACGCACAGATACGCAGTATTTT.

The J gene is TRBJ1-3, the V gene TRBV18; maybe TRBD1 (6 bases). V lost 3 bases and J lost 4, with 13 bases in between. The germline CDR1 and CDR2 sequences are KGHSH and LQKENI. This CDR3 has 15 amino acids. In nucleotides, the CDR3 is TGTGCCAGCTCACCTACGGGGGCTGAGGGAAACACCATATATTTT. Amino acids: CASSPTGAEGNTIYF.

V is TRBV5-5 and J is TRBJ1-4; D possibly corresponds to TRBD1 (5 bases). CDR3 length: 14 amino acids. Trimming stripped 2 bases from V and 4 bases from J, with 9 bases between. Germline V gene lookup returns CDR1 SGHKS and CDR2 YYEKEE (reference sequence). The CDR3 DNA follows: TGTGCCAGCAGCTTATCAGGGAATAATGAAAAACTGTTTTTT. Its protein product is CASSLSGNNEKLFF.

J is TRBJ2-1 and V is TRBV10-3, with TRBD1 matching 7 bases. V lost 2 bases and J lost 5; bases outside the gene matches: 6. CDR1 is ENHRY and CDR2 is SYGVKD in the germline V gene. The CDR3 is made up of 15 amino acids. The CDR3 loop is CAISEALGQNNEQFF. DNA of the CDR3: TGTGCCATCAGTGAGGCCCTGGGACAGAACAATGAGCAGTTCTTC.